The T cell receptor beta chain under discussion was sequenced for a study of T-cell reconstitution after alpha-beta-depleted transplantation in children. Germline CDR1 and CDR2: LGHNA and YNFKEQ. The V and J ends lost 4 bases and 6 bases respectively, with 21 bases between them. The CDR3 totals 17 residues. Study results and caveats: The origin of alpha-beta T cells about two months after transplant was reportedly several hundred expanded graft clones. Newly produced T cells mostly accounted for T-cell counts and diversity one year post-transplant.

This clonotype was observed at least ten times. What it binds is unknown. Preparation of the TCRbeta library was carried out with unique molecular identifiers. One entry per CDR3 protein results from TCRdb running MiXCR on the PCR reads. This sample yields around 700,000 distinct CDR3 sequences, of which under 15% are seen a single time; 0.79% belongs to the top ten. The receptor comes from a girl aged 2 to 9 with congenital amegakaryocytic thrombocytopenia, due to receive a stem cell transplant. Sequencing used PBMCs, obtained before TCRalphabeta/CD19-depleted stem cell transplant. The rearrangement uses TRBV4-2 and TRBJ2-2; D gene ambiguous. The CDR3 is CASSPGDRFGPAGELFF. In DNA form, the CDR3 reads TGTGCCAGCAGCCCCGGTGATAGGTTTGGACCGGCCGGGGAGCTGTTTTTT.